This is a list of T cell receptor beta chains from one sample in a study of control samples from healthy donors and cancer patients. Repertoires were generated with immunoSEQ multiplex PCR, while TCRdb's copy carries only in-frame clones and drops some. The table lists about 250,000 clones, 82% of them singletons. Material: PBMCs. Every receptor here comes from a woman in her sixties with lung cancer. Each CDR3 is given with its conserved first and last residue. Each record gives: CDR3 length, V gene, J gene, CDR3 protein.

>15|TRBV7-9|TRBJ1-6
CASSVSGTGASPLHF
>15|TRBV9|TRBJ1-1
CASSAPGTAITEAFF
>17|TRBV5-1|TRBJ1-2
CASSFQPPGHGFSGYTF
>14|TRBV6-6|TRBJ1-2
CASSYGQGDYGYTF
>14|TRBV10-3|TRBJ2-3
CAIRDVAGTDTQYF
>15|TRBV2|TRBJ2-1
CASRKGRGAYNEQFF
>15|TRBV6-1|TRBJ2-5
CASSEGQGMAETQYF
>16|TRBV10-1|TRBJ2-5
CASSESPGGPQETQYF
>10|TRBV20-1|TRBJ1-1
CSASDTEAFF
>12|TRBV6-6|TRBJ2-1
CASEGSYNEQFF
>13|TRBV28|TRBJ1-2
CASSFDRNYGYTF
>15|TRBV2|TRBJ2-1
CASSESGLAYNEQFF
>17|TRBV4-1|TRBJ2-3
CASSPGLAGGFTDTQYF
>12|TRBV9|TRBJ1-2
CASSLPNYGYTF
>15|TRBV7-8|TRBJ2-1
CAIPTGGSSYNEQFF
>15|TRBV19|TRBJ1-1
CASSMRRQGNTEAFF
>13|TRBV7-3|TRBJ2-1
CASSSQGFNEQFF
>18|TRBV30|TRBJ1-4
CAWSVRDGATLANEKLFF
>15|TRBV5-1|TRBJ2-3
CASSWGLAGSDTQYF
>14|TRBV5-6|TRBJ1-5
CASSFGDSHQPQHF
>13|TRBV9|TRBJ2-7
CASRVDGGGQQYF
>14|TRBV28|TRBJ2-7
CASSFGHGPYEQYF
>17|TRBV15|TRBJ2-2
CATSRGEAGGAPGELFF
>13|TRBV2|TRBJ2-2
CASAVLSTGELFF
>12|TRBV4-1|TRBJ2-3
CASSQPGFTQYF
>13|TRBV7-3|TRBJ2-5
CASSLSSLETQYF
>15|TRBV7-6|TRBJ1-2
CASSPLSDGNYGYTF
>14|TRBV9|TRBJ2-1
CASSVEWANNEQFF
>13|TRBV9|TRBJ1-1
CASSVESRGEAFF
>13|TRBV24-1|TRBJ1-1
CATSRDVNTEAFF
>15|TRBV5-4|TRBJ2-5
CASSPPLGQQETQYF
>15|TRBV7-9|TRBJ2-7
CASSPGQGLAYEQYF
>15|TRBV16|TRBJ2-3
CASSQSEGSTDTQYF
>14|TRBV29-1|TRBJ2-2
CSVGGTLHTGELFF
>14|TRBV5-6|TRBJ2-7
CASSWTSGGREQYF
>16|TRBV11-2|TRBJ2-1
CASSLASTAVYNEQFF
>15|TRBV11-3|TRBJ2-1
CASSVTQNSYNEQFF
>14|TRBV2|TRBJ2-1
CARGGRYSYNEQFF
>15|TRBV5-1|TRBJ1-3
CASSLVGDSGNTIYF